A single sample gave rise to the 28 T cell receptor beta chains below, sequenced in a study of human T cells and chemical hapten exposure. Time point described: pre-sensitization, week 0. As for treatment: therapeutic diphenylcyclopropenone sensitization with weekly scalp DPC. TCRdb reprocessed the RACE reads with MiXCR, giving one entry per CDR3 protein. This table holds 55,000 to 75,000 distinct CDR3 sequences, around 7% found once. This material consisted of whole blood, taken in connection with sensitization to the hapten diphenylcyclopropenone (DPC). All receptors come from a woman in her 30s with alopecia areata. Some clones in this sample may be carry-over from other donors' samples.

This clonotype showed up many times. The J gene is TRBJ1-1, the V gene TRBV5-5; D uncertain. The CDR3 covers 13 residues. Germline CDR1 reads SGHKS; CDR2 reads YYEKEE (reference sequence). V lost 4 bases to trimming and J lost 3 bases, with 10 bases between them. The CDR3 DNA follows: TGTGCCAGCAGCGGCGGCAGTTACACTGAAGCTTTCTTT. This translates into CASSGGSYTEAFF.

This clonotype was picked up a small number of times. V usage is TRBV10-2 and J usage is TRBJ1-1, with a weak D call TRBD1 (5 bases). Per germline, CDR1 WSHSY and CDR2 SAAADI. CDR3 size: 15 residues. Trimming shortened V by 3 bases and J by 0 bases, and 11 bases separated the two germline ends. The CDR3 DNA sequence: TGCGCCAGCAGTGATCCTGGGACCTTGAACACTGAAGCTTTCTTT. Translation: CASSDPGTLNTEAFF.

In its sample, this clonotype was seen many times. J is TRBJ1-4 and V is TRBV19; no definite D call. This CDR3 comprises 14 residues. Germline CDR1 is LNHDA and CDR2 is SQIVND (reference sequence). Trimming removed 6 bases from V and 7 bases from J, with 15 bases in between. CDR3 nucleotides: TGTGCCAGTAGAGCAGGTGGAGTTCGTGAAAAACTGTTTTTT. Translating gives CASRAGGVREKLFF.

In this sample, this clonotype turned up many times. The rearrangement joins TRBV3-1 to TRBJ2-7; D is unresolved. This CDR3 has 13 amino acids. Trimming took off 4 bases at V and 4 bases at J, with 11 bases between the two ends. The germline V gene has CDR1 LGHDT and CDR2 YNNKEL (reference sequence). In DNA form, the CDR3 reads TGTGCCAGCAGCCCTGCTAGTGTATACGAGCAGTACTTC. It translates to CASSPASVYEQYF.

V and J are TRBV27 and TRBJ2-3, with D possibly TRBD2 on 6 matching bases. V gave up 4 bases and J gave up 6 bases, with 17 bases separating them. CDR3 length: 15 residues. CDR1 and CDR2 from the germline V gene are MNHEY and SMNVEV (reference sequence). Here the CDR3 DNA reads TGTGCCAGCAGTTCAGCGGGTTGGGTAGTGGATACGCAGTATTTT. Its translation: CASSSAGWVVDTQYF.

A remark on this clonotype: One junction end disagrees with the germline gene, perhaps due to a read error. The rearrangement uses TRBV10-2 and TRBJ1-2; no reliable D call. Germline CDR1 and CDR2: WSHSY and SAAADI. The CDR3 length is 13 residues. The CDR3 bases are TGCGCCAGCAGTGATAGAGGCGACTATGGCGACACCTTC. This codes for CASSDRGDYGDTF.

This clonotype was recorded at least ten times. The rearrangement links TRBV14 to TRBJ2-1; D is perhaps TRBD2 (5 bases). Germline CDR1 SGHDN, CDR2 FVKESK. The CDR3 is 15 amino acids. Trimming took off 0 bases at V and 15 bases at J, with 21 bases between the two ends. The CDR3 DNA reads TGTGCCAGCAGCCAAGAGGCCGGGGTGAGTTCAAGTAGGTTCTTC. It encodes CASSQEAGVSSSRFF.

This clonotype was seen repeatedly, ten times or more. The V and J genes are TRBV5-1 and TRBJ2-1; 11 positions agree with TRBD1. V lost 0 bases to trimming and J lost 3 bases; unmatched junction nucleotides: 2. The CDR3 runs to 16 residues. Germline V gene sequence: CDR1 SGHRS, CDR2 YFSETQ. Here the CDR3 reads CASSLGDRGFYNEQFF. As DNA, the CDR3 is TGCGCCAGCAGCTTGGGGGACAGGGGGTTCTACAATGAGCAGTTCTTC.

CDR3 DNA: TGTGCCAGCAGTGAGATTTTAGCGGCGGAGACCCAGTACTTC. Translation gives CASSEILAAETQYF. J is TRBJ2-5 and V is TRBV2, with D maybe TRBD2 (6 bases). Germline lookup yields CDR1 SNHLY and CDR2 FYNNEI. This CDR3 is 14 amino acids long. V shed 3 bases and J shed 5 bases, with 13 bases lying between them.

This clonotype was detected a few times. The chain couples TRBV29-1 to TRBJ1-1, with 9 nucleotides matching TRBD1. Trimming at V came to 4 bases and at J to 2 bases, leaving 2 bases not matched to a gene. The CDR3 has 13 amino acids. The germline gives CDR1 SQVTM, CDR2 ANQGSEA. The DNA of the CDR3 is TGCAGCGTTGGCACAGGGGGCAACACTGAAGCTTTCTTT. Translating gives CSVGTGGNTEAFF.

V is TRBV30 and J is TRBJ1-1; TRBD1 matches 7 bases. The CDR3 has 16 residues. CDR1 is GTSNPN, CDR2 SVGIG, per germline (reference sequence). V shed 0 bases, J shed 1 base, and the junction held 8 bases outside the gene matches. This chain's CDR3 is CAWSVLDRVSNTEAFF. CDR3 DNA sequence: TGTGCCTGGAGTGTCCTAGACAGGGTGTCGAACACTGAAGCTTTCTTT.

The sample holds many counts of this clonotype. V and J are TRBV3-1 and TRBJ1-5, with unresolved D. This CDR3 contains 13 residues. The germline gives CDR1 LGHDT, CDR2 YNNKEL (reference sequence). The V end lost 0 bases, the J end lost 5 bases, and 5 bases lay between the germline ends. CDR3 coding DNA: TGTGCCAGCAGCCAAGATATAGATCAGCCCCAGCATTTT. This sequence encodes CASSQDIDQPQHF.

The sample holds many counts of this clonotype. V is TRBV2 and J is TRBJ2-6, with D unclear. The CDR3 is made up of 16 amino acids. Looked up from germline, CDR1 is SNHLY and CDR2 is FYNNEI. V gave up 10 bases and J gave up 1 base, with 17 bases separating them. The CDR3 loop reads CATSRIALSGANVLTF. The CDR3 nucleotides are TGTGCCACCTCGCGGATCGCTTTATCTGGGGCCAACGTCCTGACTTTC.

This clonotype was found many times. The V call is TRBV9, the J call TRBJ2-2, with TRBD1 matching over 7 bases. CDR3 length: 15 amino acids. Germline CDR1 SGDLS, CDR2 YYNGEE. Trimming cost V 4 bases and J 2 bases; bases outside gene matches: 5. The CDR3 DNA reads TGTGCCAGCAGCAGACAGGGATTAAACACCGGGGAGCTGTTTTTT. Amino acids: CASSRQGLNTGELFF.

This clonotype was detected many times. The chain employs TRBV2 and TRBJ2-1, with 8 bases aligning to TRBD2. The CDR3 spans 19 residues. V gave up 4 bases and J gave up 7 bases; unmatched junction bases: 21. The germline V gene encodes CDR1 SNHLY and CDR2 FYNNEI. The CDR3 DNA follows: TGTGCCAGCAGTGTCTATACTAGAGGCGGGGGGCGGAGAAAGAATGAGCAGTTCTTC. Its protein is CASSVYTRGGGRRKNEQFF.

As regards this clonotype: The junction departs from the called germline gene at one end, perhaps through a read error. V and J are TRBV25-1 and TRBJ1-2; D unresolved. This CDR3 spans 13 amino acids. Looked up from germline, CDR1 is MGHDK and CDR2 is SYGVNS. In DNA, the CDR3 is TGTGCCAGCAGGGCGGCAGGCGACTATGGCGACACCTTC. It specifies CASRAAGDYGDTF.

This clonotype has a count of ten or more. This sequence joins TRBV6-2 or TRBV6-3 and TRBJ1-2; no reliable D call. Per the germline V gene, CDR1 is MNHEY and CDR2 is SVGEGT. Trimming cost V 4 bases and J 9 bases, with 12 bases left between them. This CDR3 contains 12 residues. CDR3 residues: CASSSHRFSYTF. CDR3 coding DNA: TGTGCCAGCAGTTCTCATCGATTCAGCTACACCTTC.

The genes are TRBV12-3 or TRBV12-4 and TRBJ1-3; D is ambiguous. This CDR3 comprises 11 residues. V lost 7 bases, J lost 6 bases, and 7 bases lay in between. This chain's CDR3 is CASTLLNTIYF. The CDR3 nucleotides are TGTGCCAGCACCTTGTTAAACACCATATATTTT.

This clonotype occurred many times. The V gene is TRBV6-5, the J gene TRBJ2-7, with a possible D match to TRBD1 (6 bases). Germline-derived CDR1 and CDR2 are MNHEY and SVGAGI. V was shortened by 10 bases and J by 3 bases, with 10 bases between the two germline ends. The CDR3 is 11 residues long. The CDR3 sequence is CATGDGYEQYF. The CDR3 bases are TGTGCCACAGGGGACGGCTACGAGCAGTACTTC.

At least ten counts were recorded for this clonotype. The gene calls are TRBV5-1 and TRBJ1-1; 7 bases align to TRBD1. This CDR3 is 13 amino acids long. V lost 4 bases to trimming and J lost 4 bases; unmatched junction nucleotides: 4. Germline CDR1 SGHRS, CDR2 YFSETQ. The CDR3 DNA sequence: TGCGCCAGCAGCGATCAGGGGGGCACTGAAGCTTTCTTT. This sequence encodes CASSDQGGTEAFF.

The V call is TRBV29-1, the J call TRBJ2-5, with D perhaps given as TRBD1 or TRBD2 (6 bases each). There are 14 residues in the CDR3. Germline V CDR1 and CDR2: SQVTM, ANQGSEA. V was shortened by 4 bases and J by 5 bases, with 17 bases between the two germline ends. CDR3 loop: CSVVGGAVTETQYF. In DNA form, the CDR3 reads TGCAGCGTTGTGGGGGGCGCCGTGACGGAGACCCAGTACTTC.

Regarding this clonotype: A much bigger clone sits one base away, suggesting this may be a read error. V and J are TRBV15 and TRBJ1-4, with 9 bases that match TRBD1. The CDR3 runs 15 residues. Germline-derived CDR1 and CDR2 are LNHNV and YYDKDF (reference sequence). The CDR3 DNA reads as TGTGCCACCAGCGGAGGGGGGACAGGGAATGAAAACCTGTTTTTT. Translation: CATSGGGTGNENLFF.

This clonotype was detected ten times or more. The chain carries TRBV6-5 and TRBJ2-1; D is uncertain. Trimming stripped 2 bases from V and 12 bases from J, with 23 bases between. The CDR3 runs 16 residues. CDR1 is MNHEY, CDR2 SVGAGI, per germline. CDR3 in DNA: TGTGCCAGCAGTTACCCCGAGCTAGTGACCCCTCCTAGGCAGTTCTTC. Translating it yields CASSYPELVTPPRQFF.

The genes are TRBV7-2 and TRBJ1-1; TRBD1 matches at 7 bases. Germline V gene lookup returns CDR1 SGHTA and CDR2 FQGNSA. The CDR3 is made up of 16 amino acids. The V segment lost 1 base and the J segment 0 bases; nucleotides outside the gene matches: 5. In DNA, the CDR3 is TGTGCCAGCAGCTTAGGGAGGGGGCGGCTGAACACTGAAGCTTTCTTT. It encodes CASSLGRGRLNTEAFF.

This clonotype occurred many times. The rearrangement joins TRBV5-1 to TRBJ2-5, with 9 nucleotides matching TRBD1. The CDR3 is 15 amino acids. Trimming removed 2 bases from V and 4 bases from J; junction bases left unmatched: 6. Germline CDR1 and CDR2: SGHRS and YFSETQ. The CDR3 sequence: CASSLQGAGRETQYF. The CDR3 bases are TGCGCCAGCAGCTTACAGGGGGCCGGGAGAGAGACCCAGTACTTC.

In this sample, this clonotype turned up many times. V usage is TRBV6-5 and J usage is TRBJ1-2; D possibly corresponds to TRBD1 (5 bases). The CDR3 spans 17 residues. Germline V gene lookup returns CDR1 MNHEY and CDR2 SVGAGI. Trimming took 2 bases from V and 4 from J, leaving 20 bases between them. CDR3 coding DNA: TGTGCCAGCAGTTACCAAAGAGAGGGGAGCACCTCCTATGGCTACACCTTC. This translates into CASSYQREGSTSYGYTF.

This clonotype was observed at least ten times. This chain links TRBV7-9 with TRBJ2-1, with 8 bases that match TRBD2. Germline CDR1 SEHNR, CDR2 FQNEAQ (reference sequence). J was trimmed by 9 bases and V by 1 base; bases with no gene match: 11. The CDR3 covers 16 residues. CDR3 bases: TGTGCCAGCAGCTTAGTAGGGGGACTAGATCTTCCTGAGCAGTTCTTC. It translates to CASSLVGGLDLPEQFF.

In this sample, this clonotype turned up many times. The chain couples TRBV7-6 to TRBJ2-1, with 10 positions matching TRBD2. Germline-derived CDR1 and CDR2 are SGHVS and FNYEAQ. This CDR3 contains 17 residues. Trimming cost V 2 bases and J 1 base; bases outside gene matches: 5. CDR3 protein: CASSLYSGGQSYNEQFF. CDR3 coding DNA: TGTGCCAGCAGCTTATATAGCGGGGGGCAATCCTACAATGAGCAGTTCTTC.